This is a list of T cell receptor beta chains from one sample in a study of T-cell reconstitution after alpha-beta-depleted transplantation in children. TCRdb re-analysed the PCR reads in MiXCR, keeping a single row per CDR3 protein. This table holds about 240,000 distinct CDR3 sequences, 12% found once. The sequences come from PBMCs from the stem cell graft donor, collected from the stem cell graft. These receptors all come from a human donor who donated a stem cell graft to a child with acute lymphoblastic leukemia. The CDR3 runs from the conserved cysteine through the conserved F or W. A D gene is named only where the DNA matches it firmly. Not all rows give a size; the values are once, few, many and, for expanded clones, a class.

D,V,size,CDR3
NA,TRBV10-3,NA,CAILNWTAADTDTQYF
TRBD1,TRBV5-1,NA,CASRDPGQTYEQYF
NA,TRBV6-2/TRBV6-3,many,CATFTPGETQYF
NA,TRBV7-9,NA,CASRAKGMNTGELFF
NA,TRBV5-1,many,CASSLYSPSRGSHTDTQYF
TRBD1,TRBV12-3/TRBV12-4,many,CASSLAIELGQAQNIQYF
NA,TRBV7-8,NA,CASSPTGTLGGVTGELFF
TRBD2,TRBV6-4,many,CASSDTSGGVSSYNEQFF
NA,TRBV27,many,CASSRPENSYNEQFF
TRBD1,TRBV27,many,CASSLRSGQGYEQYF
TRBD1,TRBV4-1,many,CASSHPDRGAGANVLTF
TRBD2,TRBV28,few,CASTGTMSPGEQFF
NA,TRBV9,NA,CASSVSPEQPKDYGYTF
NA,TRBV4-2,many,CASSQERRKQFF
NA,TRBV7-2,many,CASSLVNDNEQFF
NA,TRBV27,many,CASSLHGSYNEQFF
TRBD2,TRBV11-2,many,CASSFPTSGGPNTGELFF
NA,TRBV19,many,CASSILDRPNTEAFF
NA,TRBV5-1,many,CASSPLERKQETQYF
TRBD1,TRBV28,many,CASSSPGQGYEQYF
NA,TRBV9,many,CASSAAVAYNEQFF
NA,TRBV28,many,CASSPRQEPYEQYF
NA,TRBV20-1,NA,CSARDPAGTNTEAFF
TRBD2,TRBV14,few,CASSLLTGGYNEQFF
NA,TRBV29-1,many,CSDDGGLGTQYF
TRBD1,TRBV20-1,few,CSARPGQGGGTDTQYF
NA,TRBV12-3/TRBV12-4,many,CASSLAGLSQPLADTQYF
NA,TRBV20-1,many,CSAPRGNSPYEQYF
NA,TRBV28,NA,CASSLESLNQPQHF
TRBD1,TRBV7-2,many,CASSRAGTGDSFGYTF
NA,TRBV28,few,CASHPLLTGHGYTF
NA,TRBV5-1,many,CASSLQGTNYEQYF
NA,TRBV9,few,CASSVAAGSYEQYF
TRBD2,TRBV20-1,many,CSALRTRSYEQYF
NA,TRBV29-1,many,CSVVGSKVADTQYF
NA,TRBV6-2/TRBV6-3,many,CASRRETEYNEQFF
NA,TRBV10-1,few,CASSESSRTEAFF
NA,TRBV5-1,many,CASSPTTSQETQYF
TRBD1,TRBV20-1,few,CSADRDRSIYEQYF
NA,TRBV12-3/TRBV12-4,many,CASTGPPNSPLHF
TRBD1,TRBV5-1,many,CASSLGQGAPDTQYF
NA,TRBV5-6,many,CASSRYAVAKNIQYF
NA,TRBV19,many,CASSMERNQPQHF